The 30 T cell receptor beta chains below were found in one sample sequenced in a study of blood T cell repertoires in COVID-19 (dated by TCRdb to the early 2020s). The method was the immunoSEQ multiplex PCR assay. TCRdb stores this immuneACCESS table with in-frame sequences only. Part of the clones is absent; in the studies checked, under half of the shortfall reflects unresolved V genes, and no reason is known for the rest. The sample yields about 140,000 clones; 88% were counted once. The top ten clonotypes cover approximately 2% of the sample. Sequenced input: peripheral blood. The receptors here all came from a man aged 65 to 79 with acute or convalescent COVID-19.

The chain recombines TRBV10-1 with TRBJ1-4; TRBD1 aligns across 7 bases. CDR1 is WNHNN and CDR2 is SYGVQD in the germline V gene (reference sequence). V lost 7 bases to trimming and J lost 8 bases; unmatched junction nucleotides: 10. The CDR3 has 14 amino acids. This CDR3 reads CASTRDREREKLFF. In nucleotides, the CDR3 is TGCGCCAGCACTAGAGACAGGGAGCGGGAAAAACTGTTTTTT.

This clone was picked up one time. The chain has TRBV19 and TRBJ1-4, with TRBD1 matching over 7 bases. J was trimmed by 4 bases and V by 7 bases; bases with no gene match: 6. Germline values: CDR1 LNHDA, CDR2 SQIVND (reference sequence). The CDR3 is 14 residues long. This CDR3 reads CASNAGQINEKLFF. The CDR3, as DNA: TGTGCCAGTAACGCGGGACAGATTAATGAAAAACTGTTTTTT. Full variable domain (remainder filled in from reference TRBV19 and TRBJ1-4): DGGITQSPKYLFRKEGQNVTLSCEQNLNHDAMYWYRQDPGQGLRLIYYSQIVNDFQKGDIAEGYSVSREKKESFPLTVTSAQKNPTAFYLCASNAGQINEKLFFGSGTQLSVL.

This clone was seen only a few times. The chain has TRBV7-2 and TRBJ2-5; the match to TRBD2 covers 13 bases. Germline V gene lookup returns CDR1 SGHTA and CDR2 FQGNSA. The V and J ends lost 6 bases and 4 bases, in that order; junction bases with no gene match: 2. This CDR3 is 14 amino acids long. CDR3 sequence reads: CASRLAGGPETQYF. The DNA for the CDR3 is TGTGCCAGCAGACTAGCGGGAGGGCCAGAGACCCAGTACTTC.

The chain couples TRBV7-2 to TRBJ2-2; 10 bases line up with TRBD2. Germline V gives CDR1 SGHTA, CDR2 FQGNSA. Trimming took 4 bases from V and 0 from J; bases not matched to a gene: 5. This CDR3 has 17 amino acids. CDR3 amino acids: CASSWTSGATNTGELFF. The CDR3 DNA reads TGTGCCAGCAGCTGGACTAGCGGAGCTACGAACACCGGGGAGCTGTTTTTT.

CDR3 residues: CAISAQQESLYGYTF. The CDR3 bases are TGTGCCATCAGTGCACAACAGGAATCTTTATATGGCTACACCTTC. This chain joins TRBV10-3 and TRBJ1-2; a possible D gene is TRBD1 (5 bases). The ends were cut back, 4 bases at V and 5 bases at J, with 17 bases in the middle. CDR3 size: 15 residues. From germline, CDR1 is ENHRY and CDR2 SYGVKD.

This clone was seen a handful of times. The gene calls are TRBV2 and TRBJ1-1, with D possibly matching TRBD1 (6 bases). The CDR3 covers 15 residues. The germline V and J ends were trimmed by 4 bases and 5 bases, with 17 bases remaining between them. Per germline, CDR1 SNHLY and CDR2 FYNNEI. DNA for the CDR3: TGTGCCAGCAGTGCCTCAGATACAGGGCGGACTGAAGCTTTCTTT. Its protein is CASSASDTGRTEAFF.

This clone was observed once. The rearrangement links TRBV6-4 to TRBJ1-1; 10 positions match TRBD1. The V gene end was trimmed by 0 bases and the J gene end by 3 bases; junction bases not matched to a gene: 1. Per the germline V gene, CDR1 is MRHNA and CDR2 is SNTAGT. CDR3 length equals 15 residues. The CDR3 spells CASSDSTGGDTEAFF. CDR3 nucleotide sequence: TGTGCCAGCAGTGACTCGACAGGGGGCGACACTGAAGCTTTCTTT.

The V gene is TRBV5-1, the J gene TRBJ2-7, with a weak D call TRBD2 (6 bases). Between the trimmed V and J ends, which lost 0 bases and 2 bases, there was a span of 12 bases. CDR3 size: 15 residues. From germline, CDR1 is SGHRS and CDR2 YFSETQ. CDR3 DNA: TGCGCCAGCAGCTTGGGCCCTAGCGACCCCTACGAGCAGTACTTC. Its protein product is CASSLGPSDPYEQYF.

The rearrangement joins TRBV4-1 to TRBJ2-1; TRBD2 agrees at 7 bases. The germline V gene encodes CDR1 MGHRA and CDR2 YSYEKL. The CDR3 is made up of 14 amino acids. The junction had 13 bases not matched to a gene; V was cut back by 7 bases and J by 10 bases. The CDR3 nucleotides are TGCGCCAGCAAGAAAGGGCGGGAGAATAGAGAGCAGTTCTTC. Amino acids: CASKKGRENREQFF.

J is TRBJ1-3 and V is TRBV6-5, with 8 bases aligning to TRBD1. Germline CDR1 is MNHEY and CDR2 is SVGAGI. The V and J ends lost 5 bases and 2 bases, in that order; junction bases with no gene match: 5. The CDR3 contains 15 residues. CDR3 protein: CASSRTGRTGNTIYF. CDR3 in DNA: TGTGCCAGCAGTCGGACAGGGCGGACTGGAAACACCATATATTTT.

The chain employs TRBV20-1 and TRBJ1-6; 7 nucleotides align to TRBD1. This CDR3 is built from 14 residues. The V and J ends lost 3 bases and 5 bases, in that order; junction bases with no gene match: 4. CDR1 and CDR2 (germline): DFQATT, SNEGSKA (reference sequence). The CDR3 reads CSASPGTDNSPLHF. In nucleotides, the CDR3 is TGCAGTGCTAGTCCCGGGACAGATAATTCACCCCTCCACTTT.

The CDR3 DNA follows: TGTGCCAGCAGCTTAAACGGGGGAACAACTAATGAAAAACTGTTTTTT. Its translation is CASSLNGGTTNEKLFF. This sequence joins TRBV7-3 and TRBJ1-4; D perhaps matches TRBD1 (5 bases). The CDR3 is made up of 16 amino acids. Germline V gene sequence: CDR1 SGHTA, CDR2 FQGTGA. V dropped 1 base and J dropped 0 bases, with 9 bases sitting between them.

The chain links TRBV7-2 to TRBJ1-4, with unresolved D. The germline V and J ends were trimmed by 5 bases and 3 bases, with 19 bases remaining between them. Germline V gene data show CDR1 as SGHTA and CDR2 as FQGNSA. The CDR3 contains 17 residues. As DNA, the CDR3 is TGTGCCAGCAGCCCAACCCCCCCCGGGAGAGCTAATGAAAAACTGTTTTTT. The encoded protein is CASSPTPPGRANEKLFF.

The gene calls are TRBV10-3 and TRBJ2-1; TRBD2 matches 11 bases. In germline, CDR1 is ENHRY, CDR2 SYGVKD. This CDR3 contains 14 residues. V trimming: 4 bases; J trimming: 8 bases; junction bases outside the gene matches: 4. CDR3 sequence (DNA): TGTGCCATCAGTGCTAGCGGGGGGAGGTATGAGCAGTTCTTC. Its protein product is CAISASGGRYEQFF.

The rearrangement links TRBV7-8 to TRBJ1-4; D remains unclear. Deletions cut 1 base from V and 2 bases from J, with 14 bases between. Germline assignment: CDR1 SGHVS and CDR2 FQNEAQ. The CDR3 extends over 17 amino acids. For the CDR3, the DNA is TGTGCCAGCAGCTTAGTGAGAAGAAGCGTGACTAATGAAAAACTGTTTTTT. Its protein product is CASSLVRRSVTNEKLFF.

This chain uses TRBV29-1 with TRBJ2-1; weak D call: TRBD1 (6 bases). Trimming left V 0 bases short and J 8 bases short, with 8 bases between. The CDR3 contains 12 residues. Per germline, CDR1 SQVTM and CDR2 ANQGSEA. The CDR3 DNA is TGCAGCGTTGAAGAGCCAGGGGATGAGCAGTTCTTC. Its translation is CSVEEPGDEQFF.

The V gene is TRBV7-9, the J gene TRBJ1-1, with D possibly being TRBD1 (6 bases). V was trimmed by 5 bases and J by 1 base, leaving 11 bases between them. This CDR3 spans 14 amino acids. Per the germline V gene, CDR1 is SEHNR and CDR2 is FQNEAQ (reference sequence). The CDR3 nucleotides read TGTGCCAGCAGCCCTTCGGACAGGAACACTGAAGCTTTCTTT. Amino acids: CASSPSDRNTEAFF.

This chain connects TRBV7-8 to TRBJ1-5; no definite D call. V dropped 10 bases and J dropped 0 bases, with 16 bases sitting between them. This CDR3 region has 15 residues. The germline CDR1 and CDR2 sequences are SGHVS and FQNEAQ. CDR3 amino acids: CATRPKPYSNQPQHF. CDR3 nucleotides: TGTGCCACCAGGCCCAAGCCTTATAGCAATCAGCCCCAGCATTTT.

This sequence joins TRBV28 and TRBJ2-7; maybe TRBD2 (5 bases). This CDR3 is built from 15 residues. In germline, CDR1 is MDHEN, CDR2 SYDVKM. Trimming took 1 base from V and 7 from J, leaving 17 bases between them. Here the CDR3 DNA reads TGTGCCAGCAGTTTATCTACGGCGGGCCTTTTAGAGCAGTACTTC. It codes for CASSLSTAGLLEQYF.

This clone was detected only a few times. V gene TRBV7-9 combines with J gene TRBJ2-3; perhaps TRBD1 as D (5 bases). There are 16 residues in the CDR3. Germline CDR1 SEHNR, CDR2 FQNEAQ (reference sequence). Trimming removed 8 bases from V and 0 bases from J, with 18 bases in between. The CDR3 protein is CASDPLGAPSTDTQYF. The CDR3, as DNA: TGTGCCAGCGATCCTTTAGGGGCGCCAAGCACAGATACGCAGTATTTT.

This chain connects TRBV14 to TRBJ1-3; D uncertain. CDR1 is SGHDN and CDR2 is FVKESK in the germline V gene. V was clipped by 4 bases and J by 0 bases, with 7 bases between them. The CDR3 is made up of 14 amino acids. The CDR3 DNA sequence: TGTGCCAGCAGCCCGCGGAGCTCTGGAAACACCATATATTTT. This codes for CASSPRSSGNTIYF.

This clone was seen only once. The J gene is TRBJ1-1, the V gene TRBV11-1; TRBD1 matches 9 bases. The J segment lost 3 bases and the V segment lost 6 bases, leaving 2 bases of the junction unmatched. The CDR3 has 13 residues. Germline V CDR1 and CDR2: SGHAT, FQDESV (reference sequence). This CDR3 reads CASRGTGYTEAFF. The DNA of the CDR3 is TGTGCCAGCAGGGGGACAGGGTACACTGAAGCTTTCTTT.

This clone was detected once. The chain combines TRBV3-1 (or the pseudogene TRBV3-2) with TRBJ2-3; 13 bases align to TRBD2. Trimming removed 4 bases from V and 7 bases from J; junction bases left unmatched: 5. The CDR3 extends over 15 amino acids. Per the germline V gene, CDR1 is LGHDT and CDR2 is YNNKEL (reference sequence). CDR3 protein: CASSPGGLAGNTQYF. CDR3 bases: TGTGCCAGCAGCCCAGGGGGACTAGCGGGGAATACGCAGTATTTT.

V usage is TRBV27 and J usage is TRBJ2-2; possible D gene TRBD1, 6 bases. Germline values: CDR1 MNHEY, CDR2 SMNVEV (reference sequence). This CDR3 has 13 amino acids. Trimming shortened V by 5 bases and J by 6 bases, and 10 bases separated the two germline ends. The CDR3 nucleotides read TGTGCCAGCAGTCCGCAGGGGCCCGGGGAGCTGTTTTTT. This codes for CASSPQGPGELFF.

The chain joins TRBV3-1 (or the pseudogene TRBV3-2) to TRBJ2-5; D may be TRBD1 (5 bases). The V and J ends lost 6 bases and 1 base respectively, with 12 bases between them. The CDR3 has 14 residues. Germline V lookup: CDR1 LGHDT, CDR2 YNNKEL (reference sequence). The CDR3 DNA reads as TGTGCCAGCAGTCCGACGACAGTCCAAGAGACCCAGTACTTC. Translation gives CASSPTTVQETQYF.

This clone was picked up a small number of times. V usage is TRBV2 and J usage is TRBJ2-7, with 7 bases aligning to TRBD1. The CDR3 extends over 14 amino acids. Trimming took 6 bases from V and 0 from J; bases not matched to a gene: 5. Per germline, CDR1 SNHLY and CDR2 FYNNEI. The CDR3 is CASRGDSSSYEQYF. CDR3 coding DNA: TGTGCCAGCAGGGGGGACAGTTCCTCCTACGAGCAGTACTTC. Full variable domain (missing parts from reference TRBV2 and TRBJ2-7): EPEVTQTPSHQVTQMGQEVILRCVPISNHLYFYWYRQILGQKVEFLVSFYNNEISEKSEIFDDQFSVERPDGSNFTLKIRSTKLEDSAMYFCASRGDSSSYEQYFGPGTRLTVT.

The chain recombines TRBV3-1 (or the pseudogene TRBV3-2) with TRBJ2-2; 7 nucleotides agree with TRBD2. This CDR3 region has 14 residues. The ends lost 4 bases at V and 6 bases at J; junction bases unmatched: 5. Looked up from germline, CDR1 is LGHDT and CDR2 is YNNKEL (reference sequence). The CDR3 region has the DNA TGTGCCAGCAGCCGGACTAGTTGGTCCGGGGAGCTGTTTTTT. Its protein is CASSRTSWSGELFF.

The CDR3 is CAWREQGWAANEKLFF. The CDR3 nucleotides read TGTGCCTGGAGAGAACAGGGGTGGGCAGCTAATGAAAAACTGTTTTTT. This rearrangement joins TRBV30 to TRBJ1-4, with 7 positions matching TRBD1. The V gene end was trimmed by 3 bases and the J gene end by 3 bases; junction bases not matched to a gene: 10. The germline CDR1 and CDR2 sequences are GTSNPN and SVGIG (reference sequence). This CDR3 has 16 amino acids.

This clone was counted once. The J gene is TRBJ2-2, the V gene TRBV5-1; TRBD2 matches at 9 bases. Germline CDR1 reads SGHRS; CDR2 reads YFSETQ. Unmatched junction bases numbered 11, after V lost 5 bases and J lost 6 bases. This CDR3 has 16 amino acids. CDR3 residues: CASRSPGLASAGELFF. The CDR3 nucleotides are TGCGCCAGCAGGTCACCGGGACTAGCTTCGGCCGGGGAGCTGTTTTTT.

This sequence joins TRBV5-1 and TRBJ2-1, with D perhaps TRBD1 (5 bases). Trimming took off 1 base at V and 0 bases at J, with 8 bases between the two ends. Germline CDR1 reads SGHRS; CDR2 reads YFSETQ. The CDR3 runs 15 residues. CDR3 DNA sequence: TGCGCCAGCAGCTTGTCAGGGAACTCCTACAATGAGCAGTTCTTC. This encodes CASSLSGNSYNEQFF.